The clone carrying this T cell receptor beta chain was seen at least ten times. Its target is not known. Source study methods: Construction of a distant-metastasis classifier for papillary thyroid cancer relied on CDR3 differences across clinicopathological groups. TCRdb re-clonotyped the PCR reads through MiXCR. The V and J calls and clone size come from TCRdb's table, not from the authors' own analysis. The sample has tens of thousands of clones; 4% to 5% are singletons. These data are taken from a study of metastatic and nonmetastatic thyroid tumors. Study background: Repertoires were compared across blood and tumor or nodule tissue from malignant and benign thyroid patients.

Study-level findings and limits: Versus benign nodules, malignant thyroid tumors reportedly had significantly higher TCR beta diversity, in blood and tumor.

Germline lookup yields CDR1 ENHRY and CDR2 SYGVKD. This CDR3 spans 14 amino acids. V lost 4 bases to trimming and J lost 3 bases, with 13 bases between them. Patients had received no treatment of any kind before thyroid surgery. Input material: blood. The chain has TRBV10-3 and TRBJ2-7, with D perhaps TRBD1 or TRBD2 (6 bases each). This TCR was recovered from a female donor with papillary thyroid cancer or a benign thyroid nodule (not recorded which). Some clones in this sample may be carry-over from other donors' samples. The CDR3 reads CAISGGGGGYEQYF. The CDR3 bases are TGTGCCATCAGTGGCGGAGGGGGAGGCTACGAGCAGTACTTC.